This TCR beta chain was captured in a study of Ad26.COV2.S vaccination and SARS-CoV-2 variants. Study-level background: Participant was drawn from the COV1001 Ad26.COV2.S trial arm.

The repertoire was sequenced with immunoSEQ multiplex PCR; TCRdb's copy has only in-frame clones and lacks some. The table lists 440,000 or so clones, 90% of them singletons, with less than 4.5% in the top ten. Specified treatment: around 19 received Ad26.COV2.S at low or high dose, single or two shots; about five received placebo; per-sample allocation not given. Day 63 after the first injection of vaccine or placebo was the sampling time. Germline V gene sequence: CDR1 SGHNT, CDR2 YYREEE (reference sequence). V was clipped by 4 bases and J by 2 bases, with 10 bases between them. The CDR3 is 13 amino acids.

The chain couples TRBV5-4 to TRBJ2-7; D is undetermined. Source: peripheral blood, taken in a trial of Ad26.COV2.S vaccine versus placebo. This receptor was identified in a person aged 18-65 years who received the Ad26.COV2.S COVID-19 vaccine or a placebo. The CDR3 DNA reads as TGTGCCAGCAGCCCGGGCCCCACCTACGAGCAGTACTTC. The encoded protein is CASSPGPTYEQYF. The whole variable domain, filled in from reference TRBV5-4 and TRBJ2-7, reads ETGVTQSPTHLIKTRGQQVTLRCSSQSGHNTVSWYQQALGQGPQFIFQYYREEENGRGNFPPRFSGLQFPNYSSELNVNALELDDSALYLCASSPGPTYEQYFGPGTRLTVT.